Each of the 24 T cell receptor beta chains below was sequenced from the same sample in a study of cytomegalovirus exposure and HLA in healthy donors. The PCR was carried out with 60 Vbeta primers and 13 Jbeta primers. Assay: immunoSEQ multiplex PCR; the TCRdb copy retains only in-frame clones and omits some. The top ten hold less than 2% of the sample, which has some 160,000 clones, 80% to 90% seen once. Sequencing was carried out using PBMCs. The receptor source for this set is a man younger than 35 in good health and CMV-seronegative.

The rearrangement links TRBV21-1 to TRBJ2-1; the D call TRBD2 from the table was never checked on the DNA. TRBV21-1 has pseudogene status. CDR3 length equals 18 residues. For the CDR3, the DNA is TGTGCCAGCAGCCCCCTAGGTACTAGCGGGAGCTCCTACAATGAGCAGTTCTTC. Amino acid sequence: CASSPLGTSGSSYNEQFF.

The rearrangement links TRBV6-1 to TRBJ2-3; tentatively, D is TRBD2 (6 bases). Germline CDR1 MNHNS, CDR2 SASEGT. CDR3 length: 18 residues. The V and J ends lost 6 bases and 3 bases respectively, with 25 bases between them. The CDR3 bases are TGTGCCAGCAGCGAACAAAACTGGGGCGGGGTCTGGACAGATACGCAGTATTTT. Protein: CASSEQNWGGVWTDTQYF.

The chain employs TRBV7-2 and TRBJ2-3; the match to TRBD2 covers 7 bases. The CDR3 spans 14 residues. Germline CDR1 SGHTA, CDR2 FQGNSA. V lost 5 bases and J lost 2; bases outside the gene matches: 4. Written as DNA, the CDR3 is TGTGCCAGCAGCGCGGGGGACCACACAGATACGCAGTATTTT. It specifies CASSAGDHTDTQYF.

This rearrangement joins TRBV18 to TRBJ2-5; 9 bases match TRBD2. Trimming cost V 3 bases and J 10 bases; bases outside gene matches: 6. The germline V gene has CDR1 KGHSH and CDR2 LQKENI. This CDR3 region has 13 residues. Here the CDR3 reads CASSPGTSRNQYF. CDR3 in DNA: TGTGCCAGCTCACCTGGGACTAGCAGGAACCAGTACTTC. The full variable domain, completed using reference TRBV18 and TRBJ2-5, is NAGVMQNPRHLVRRRGQEARLRCSPMKGHSHVYWYRQLPEEGLKFMVYLQKENIIDESGMPKERFSAEFPKEGPSILRIQQVVRGDSAAYFCASSPGTSRNQYFGPGTRLLVL.

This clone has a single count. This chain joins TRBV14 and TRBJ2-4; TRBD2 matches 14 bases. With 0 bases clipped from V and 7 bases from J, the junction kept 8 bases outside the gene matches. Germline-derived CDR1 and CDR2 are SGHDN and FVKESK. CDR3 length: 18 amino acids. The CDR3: CASSQDRGLAGVWNIQYF. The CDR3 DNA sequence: TGTGCCAGCAGCCAAGATCGGGGACTAGCGGGAGTGTGGAACATTCAGTACTTC. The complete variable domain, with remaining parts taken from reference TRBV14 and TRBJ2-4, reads EAGVTQFPSHSVIEKGQTVTLRCDPISGHDNLYWYRRVMGKEIKFLLHFVKESKQDESGMPNNRFLAERTGGTYSTLKVQPAELEDSGVYFCASSQDRGLAGVWNIQYFGAGTRLSVL.

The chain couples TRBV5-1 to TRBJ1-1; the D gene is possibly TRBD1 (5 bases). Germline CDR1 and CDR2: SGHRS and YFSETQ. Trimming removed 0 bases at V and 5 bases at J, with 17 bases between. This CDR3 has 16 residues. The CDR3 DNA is TGCGCCAGCAGCTTGGAATTTATGCGTAGGGGTACTGAAGCTTTCTTT. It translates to CASSLEFMRRGTEAFF.

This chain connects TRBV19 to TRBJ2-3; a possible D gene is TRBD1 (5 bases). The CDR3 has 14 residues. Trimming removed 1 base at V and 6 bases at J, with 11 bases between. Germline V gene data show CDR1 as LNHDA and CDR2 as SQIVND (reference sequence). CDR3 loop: CASSIVRDADTQYF. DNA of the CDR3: TGTGCCAGTAGTATAGTCAGGGATGCGGATACGCAGTATTTT. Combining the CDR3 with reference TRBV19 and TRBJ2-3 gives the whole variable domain DGGITQSPKYLFRKEGQNVTLSCEQNLNHDAMYWYRQDPGQGLRLIYYSQIVNDFQKGDIAEGYSVSREKKESFPLTVTSAQKNPTAFYLCASSIVRDADTQYFGPGTRLTVL.

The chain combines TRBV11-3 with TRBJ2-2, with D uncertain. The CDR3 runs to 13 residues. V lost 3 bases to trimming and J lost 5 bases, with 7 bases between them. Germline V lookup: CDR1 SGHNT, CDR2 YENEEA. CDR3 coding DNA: TGTGCCAGCAGCTTTAGTACTACCGGGGAGCTGTTTTTT. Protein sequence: CASSFSTTGELFF.

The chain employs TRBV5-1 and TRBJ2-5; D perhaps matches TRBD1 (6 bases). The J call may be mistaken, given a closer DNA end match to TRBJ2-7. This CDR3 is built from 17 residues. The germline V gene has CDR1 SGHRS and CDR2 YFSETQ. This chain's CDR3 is CASSGYRERTQMGEQYF. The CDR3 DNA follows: TGCGCCAGCAGCGGGTACAGGGAGAGAACCCAAATGGGCGAGCAGTACTTC.

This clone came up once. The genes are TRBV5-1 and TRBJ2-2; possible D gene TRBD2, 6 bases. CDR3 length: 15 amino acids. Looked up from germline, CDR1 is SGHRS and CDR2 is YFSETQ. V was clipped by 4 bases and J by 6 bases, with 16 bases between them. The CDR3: CASSLRDSRPGELFF. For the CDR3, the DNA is TGCGCCAGCAGCCTGAGGGACTCTCGTCCCGGGGAGCTGTTTTTT.

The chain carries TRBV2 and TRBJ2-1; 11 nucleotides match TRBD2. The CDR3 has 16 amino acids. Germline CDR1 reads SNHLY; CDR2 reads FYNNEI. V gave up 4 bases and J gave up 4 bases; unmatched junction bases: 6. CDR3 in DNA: TGTGCCAGCAGTGCTCGTAGCGGGGGGGCTTACAATGAGCAGTTCTTC. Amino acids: CASSARSGGAYNEQFF.

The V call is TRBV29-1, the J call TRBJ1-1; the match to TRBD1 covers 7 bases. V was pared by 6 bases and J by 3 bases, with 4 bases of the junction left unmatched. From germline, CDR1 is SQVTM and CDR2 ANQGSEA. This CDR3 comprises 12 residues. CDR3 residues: CSVRQGDTEAFF. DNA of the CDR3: TGCAGCGTACGACAGGGAGACACTGAAGCTTTCTTT.

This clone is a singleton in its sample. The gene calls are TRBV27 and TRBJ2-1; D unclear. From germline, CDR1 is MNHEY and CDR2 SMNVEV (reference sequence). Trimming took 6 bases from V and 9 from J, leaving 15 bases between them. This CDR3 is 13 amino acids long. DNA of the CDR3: TGTGCCAGCAGCACTCCCGGGTCGGGTGAGCAGTTCTTC. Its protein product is CASSTPGSGEQFF.

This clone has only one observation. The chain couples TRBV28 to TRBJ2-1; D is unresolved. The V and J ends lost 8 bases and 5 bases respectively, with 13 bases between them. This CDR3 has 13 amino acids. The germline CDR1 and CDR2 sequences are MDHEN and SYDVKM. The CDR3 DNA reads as TGTGCCAGCCTTGAGCTTTCCCACAATGAGCAGTTCTTC. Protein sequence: CASLELSHNEQFF.

The CDR3 region is CASSLQPGLAGGRTYNEQFF. The CDR3 nucleotides read TGTGCCAGCAGTCTGCAGCCGGGACTAGCGGGAGGCCGCACCTACAATGAGCAGTTCTTC. The V gene is TRBV28, the J gene TRBJ2-1, with 15 bases lining up with TRBD2. CDR1 and CDR2 (germline): MDHEN, SYDVKM. The V and J ends lost 5 bases and 2 bases, in that order; junction bases with no gene match: 13. The CDR3 contains 20 residues.

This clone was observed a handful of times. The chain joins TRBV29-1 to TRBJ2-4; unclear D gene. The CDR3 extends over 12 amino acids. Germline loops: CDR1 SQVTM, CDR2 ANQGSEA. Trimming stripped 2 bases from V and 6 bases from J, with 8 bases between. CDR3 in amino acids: CSVELGANIQYF. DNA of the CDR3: TGCAGCGTTGAACTAGGAGCAAACATTCAGTACTTC.

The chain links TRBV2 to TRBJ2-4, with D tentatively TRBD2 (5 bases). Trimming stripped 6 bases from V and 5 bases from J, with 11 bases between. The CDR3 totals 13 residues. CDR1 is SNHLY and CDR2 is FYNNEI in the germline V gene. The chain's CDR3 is CASSRGLENIQYF. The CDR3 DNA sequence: TGTGCCAGCAGCCGCGGGCTAGAAAACATTCAGTACTTC.

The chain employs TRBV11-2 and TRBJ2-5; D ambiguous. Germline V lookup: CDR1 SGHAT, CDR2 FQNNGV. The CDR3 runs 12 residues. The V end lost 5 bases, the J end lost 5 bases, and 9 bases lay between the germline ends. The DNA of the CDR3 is TGTGCCAGCAGCCTGATCGGGGAGACCCAGTACTTC. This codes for CASSLIGETQYF.

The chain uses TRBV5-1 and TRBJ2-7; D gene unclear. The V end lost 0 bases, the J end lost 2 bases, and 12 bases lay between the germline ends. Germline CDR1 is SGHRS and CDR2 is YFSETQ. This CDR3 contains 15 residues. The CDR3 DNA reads TGCGCCAGCAGCTTGGGCTCTGGCAGTACCTACGAGCAGTACTTC. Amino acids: CASSLGSGSTYEQYF. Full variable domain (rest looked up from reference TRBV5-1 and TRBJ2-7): KAGVTQTPRYLIKTRGQQVTLSCSPISGHRSVSWYQQTPGQGLQFLFEYFSETQRNKGNFPGRFSGRQFSNSRSEMNVSTLELGDSALYLCASSLGSGSTYEQYFGPGTRLTVT.

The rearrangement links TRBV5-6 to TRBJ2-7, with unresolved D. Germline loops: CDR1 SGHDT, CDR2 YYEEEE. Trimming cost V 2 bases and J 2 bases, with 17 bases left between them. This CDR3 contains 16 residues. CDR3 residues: CASSLSPLGFPYEQYF. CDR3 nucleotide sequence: TGTGCCAGCAGCTTATCGCCCCTCGGGTTCCCCTACGAGCAGTACTTC.

The CDR3 loop is CASSYGTPGNIQYF. The CDR3 bases are TGTGCCAGCAGCTATGGGACTCCGGGGAACATTCAGTACTTC. V is TRBV5-6 and J is TRBJ2-4; perhaps TRBD2 as D (6 bases). CDR3 length: 14 residues. Germline V gene sequence: CDR1 SGHDT, CDR2 YYEEEE. The V end was cut by 3 bases, the J end by 7 bases, with 14 bases between.

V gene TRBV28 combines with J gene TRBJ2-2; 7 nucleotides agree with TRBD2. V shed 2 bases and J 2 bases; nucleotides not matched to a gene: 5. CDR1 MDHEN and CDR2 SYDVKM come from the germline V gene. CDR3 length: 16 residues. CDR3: CASSLSGRGNTGELFF. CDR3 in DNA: TGTGCCAGCAGTTTAAGTGGGAGGGGAAACACCGGGGAGCTGTTTTTT.

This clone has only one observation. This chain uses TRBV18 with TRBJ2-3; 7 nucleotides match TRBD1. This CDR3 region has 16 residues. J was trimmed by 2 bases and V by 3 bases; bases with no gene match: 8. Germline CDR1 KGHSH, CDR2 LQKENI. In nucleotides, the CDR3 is TGTGCCAGCTCACCGATCGCCGGGACAGTCACAGATACGCAGTATTTT. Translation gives CASSPIAGTVTDTQYF. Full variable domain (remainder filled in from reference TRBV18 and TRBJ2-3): NAGVMQNPRHLVRRRGQEARLRCSPMKGHSHVYWYRQLPEEGLKFMVYLQKENIIDESGMPKERFSAEFPKEGPSILRIQQVVRGDSAAYFCASSPIAGTVTDTQYFGPGTRLTVL.

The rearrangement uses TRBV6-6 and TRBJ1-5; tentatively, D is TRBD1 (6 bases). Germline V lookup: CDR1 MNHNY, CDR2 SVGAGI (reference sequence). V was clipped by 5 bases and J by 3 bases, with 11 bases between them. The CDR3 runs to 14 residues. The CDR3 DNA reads TGTGCCAGCAGTACCGGGACACTCAATCAGCCCCAGCATTTT. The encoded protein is CASSTGTLNQPQHF.